A selection of T cell receptor beta chains follows, all from one sample in a study of cytomegalovirus exposure and HLA in healthy donors. The protocol was immunoSEQ multiplex PCR, while the TCRdb copy is restricted to in-frame clones and leaves out a portion. Of roughly 200,000 clones in the sample, about 88% were seen once. Sequences were obtained from PBMCs. Receptor source: a woman younger than 45 in good health and CMV-seronegative. The CDR3 runs from the conserved cysteine through the conserved F or W. A D gene is named only where the DNA matches it firmly. Clone sizes are given selectively: once, few, many, or a class where the clone is expanded.

j_gene: TRBJ2-4
d_gene: -
v_gene: TRBV14
abundance: once
CDR3nt: TGTGCCAGCAGCTGGAAACAGGAAAACATTCAGTACTTC
CDR3aa: CASSWKQENIQYF

j_gene: TRBJ2-1
d_gene: -
v_gene: TRBV4-1
abundance: -
CDR3nt: TGCGCCAGCAGCCAAGCTAGTTACGTCTACAATGAGCAGTTCTTC
CDR3aa: CASSQASYVYNEQFF

j_gene: TRBJ2-3
d_gene: TRBD2
v_gene: TRBV4-2
abundance: -
CDR3nt: TGTGCCAGCAGCCAAGTCCCATTTAGCGGGAGCAGCACAGATACGCAGTATTTT
CDR3aa: CASSQVPFSGSSTDTQYF

j_gene: TRBJ2-5
d_gene: -
v_gene: TRBV20-1
abundance: -
CDR3nt: TGCAGTGGTGGGTGGGCGGAGACCCAGTACTTC
CDR3aa: CSGGWAETQYF

j_gene: TRBJ2-3
d_gene: TRBD1
v_gene: TRBV10-3
abundance: -
CDR3nt: TGTGCCATCCGACAGGGGAGTGGAGGAGATACGCAGTATTTT
CDR3aa: CAIRQGSGGDTQYF

j_gene: TRBJ2-6
d_gene: -
v_gene: TRBV5-1
abundance: -
CDR3nt: TGCGCCAGCAGCTACTTAGGGGCTGGGGCCAACGTCCTGACTTTC
CDR3aa: CASSYLGAGANVLTF

j_gene: TRBJ1-5
d_gene: TRBD1
v_gene: TRBV6-1
abundance: -
CDR3nt: TGTGCCAGCAGTGGGGTATGGACAGGGGGCCGGCAGCCCCAGCATTTT
CDR3aa: CASSGVWTGGRQPQHF

j_gene: TRBJ2-5
d_gene: -
v_gene: TRBV5-1
abundance: -
CDR3nt: TGCGCCAGCAGCTCCGGGGGACAAGAGACCCAGTACTTC
CDR3aa: CASSSGGQETQYF

j_gene: TRBJ2-7
d_gene: -
v_gene: TRBV20-1
abundance: once
CDR3nt: TGCAGTGCTAGTGGAGGGACCGAGCAGTACTTC
CDR3aa: CSASGGTEQYF

j_gene: TRBJ2-3
d_gene: TRBD2
v_gene: TRBV5-6
abundance: -
CDR3nt: TGTGCCAGCAGCTTAGTGCTCTTAGCGGGGGCCCGAGATACGCAGTATTTT
CDR3aa: CASSLVLLAGARDTQYF

j_gene: TRBJ1-6
d_gene: TRBD1
v_gene: TRBV6-5
abundance: -
CDR3nt: TGTGCCAGCAGTTCTAGACAGGGGTTGGAATCACCCCTCCACTTT
CDR3aa: CASSSRQGLESPLHF

j_gene: TRBJ1-1
d_gene: TRBD1
v_gene: TRBV7-2
abundance: -
CDR3nt: TGTGCCAGCAGCTCGAACCTGACAGGGAGAAAGACTGAAGCTTTCTTT
CDR3aa: CASSSNLTGRKTEAFF

j_gene: TRBJ2-1
d_gene: TRBD1
v_gene: TRBV27
abundance: -
CDR3nt: TGTGCCAGCAGTTTCCTAAGGACAGGGGGAATAGGTGAGCAGTTCTTC
CDR3aa: CASSFLRTGGIGEQFF

j_gene: TRBJ2-3
d_gene: -
v_gene: TRBV5-4
abundance: once
CDR3nt: TGTGCCAGCAGCAGTCCCGGGACTTTTTCCACAGATACGCAGTATTTT
CDR3aa: CASSSPGTFSTDTQYF

j_gene: TRBJ2-7
d_gene: -
v_gene: TRBV7-9
abundance: -
CDR3nt: TGTGCCAGCAGCGACGATTGGAGTGCCTACGAGCAGTACTTC
CDR3aa: CASSDDWSAYEQYF

j_gene: TRBJ2-6
d_gene: -
v_gene: TRBV19
abundance: -
CDR3nt: TGTGCCAGTAACAGGGAACTTGCTGGGGCCAACGTCCTGACTTTC
CDR3aa: CASNRELAGANVLTF

j_gene: TRBJ2-6
d_gene: -
v_gene: TRBV7-2
abundance: -
CDR3nt: TGTGCCAGCAGCGTAACAGGGTGGAGAAGCTCTGGGGCCAACGGCCTGACTTTC
CDR3aa: CASSVTGWRSSGANGLTF

j_gene: TRBJ2-1
d_gene: TRBD1
v_gene: TRBV5-1
abundance: once
CDR3nt: TGCGCCAGCAGAGAGGACAGGGGGCGGTTGAATGAGCAGTTCTTC
CDR3aa: CASREDRGRLNEQFF

j_gene: TRBJ2-1
d_gene: -
v_gene: TRBV7-2
abundance: -
CDR3nt: TGTGCCAGCAGCTTGAGAGGGGGTCCGTCCTACAATGAGCAGTTCTTC
CDR3aa: CASSLRGGPSYNEQFF

j_gene: TRBJ2-7
d_gene: -
v_gene: TRBV11-2
abundance: -
CDR3nt: TGTGCCAGCAGCTTAGATTTAGACAGGCATGAGCAGTACTTC
CDR3aa: CASSLDLDRHEQYF

j_gene: TRBJ2-6
d_gene: TRBD1
v_gene: TRBV7-9
abundance: -
CDR3nt: TGTGCCAGCAGCCGACAGGGGGTTGCTGGGGCCAACGTCCTGACTTTC
CDR3aa: CASSRQGVAGANVLTF

j_gene: TRBJ2-2
d_gene: -
v_gene: TRBV15
abundance: -
CDR3nt: TGTGCCACCAGCCCACAGGGTAACACCGGGGAGCTGCTTTTT
CDR3aa: CATSPQGNTGELLF

j_gene: TRBJ2-2
d_gene: TRBD2
v_gene: TRBV9
abundance: -
CDR3nt: TGTGCCAGCAGCCCCAGGTTTTCTAGCGGGAGGAGTGGGGAGCTGTTTTTT
CDR3aa: CASSPRFSSGRSGELFF

j_gene: TRBJ2-7
d_gene: -
v_gene: TRBV6-5
abundance: -
CDR3nt: TGTGCCAGCAGGCCCGGGCAGGGGACCCCCTACGAGCAGTACTTC
CDR3aa: CASRPGQGTPYEQYF

j_gene: TRBJ2-2
d_gene: TRBD2
v_gene: TRBV5-1
abundance: -
CDR3nt: TGCGCCAGCAGCTCTCCTAGCGGGACCCCATCCGGGGAGCTGTTTTTT
CDR3aa: CASSSPSGTPSGELFF

j_gene: TRBJ2-1
d_gene: TRBD2
v_gene: TRBV5-4
abundance: -
CDR3nt: TGTGCCAGCAGCCCCGTCGGACTAGATTCCTACAATGAGCAGTTCTTC
CDR3aa: CASSPVGLDSYNEQFF

j_gene: TRBJ2-5
d_gene: TRBD1
v_gene: TRBV5-1
abundance: -
CDR3nt: TGCGCCAGCAGCGGGACAGGGGGCCAGGAGACCCAGTACTTC
CDR3aa: CASSGTGGQETQYF

j_gene: TRBJ1-2
d_gene: TRBD1
v_gene: TRBV10-1
abundance: -
CDR3nt: TGCGCCAGCAGTGCCGGGACAGCGTATGGCTACACCTTC
CDR3aa: CASSAGTAYGYTF

j_gene: TRBJ2-3
d_gene: TRBD2
v_gene: TRBV30
abundance: -
CDR3nt: TGTGCCTGGAGTACACTAGCGGGAACCACAGATACGCAGTATTTT
CDR3aa: CAWSTLAGTTDTQYF

j_gene: TRBJ2-7
d_gene: TRBD1
v_gene: TRBV29-1
abundance: -
CDR3nt: TGCAGCGTTGCGGATTGGACAGGACAGTACTTC
CDR3aa: CSVADWTGQYF

j_gene: TRBJ2-1
d_gene: -
v_gene: TRBV5-5
abundance: once
CDR3nt: TGTGCCAGCAGCTTTTTGGGTCGGGTGCCGTTCTTC
CDR3aa: CASSFLGRVPFF

j_gene: TRBJ2-3
d_gene: -
v_gene: TRBV20-1
abundance: -
CDR3nt: TGCAGCTCCCTTGGCACAGATACGCAGTATTTT
CDR3aa: CSSLGTDTQYF

j_gene: TRBJ1-1
d_gene: -
v_gene: TRBV15
abundance: -
CDR3nt: TGTGCCACCAGCAAAGACAGGAACACTGAAGCTTTCTTT
CDR3aa: CATSKDRNTEAFF

j_gene: TRBJ2-1
d_gene: -
v_gene: TRBV5-1
abundance: -
CDR3nt: TGCGCCAGCAGCTTGGCCAGACAGGCCTACAATGAGCAGTTCTTC
CDR3aa: CASSLARQAYNEQFF

j_gene: TRBJ1-6
d_gene: -
v_gene: TRBV7-9
abundance: -
CDR3nt: TGTGCCAGCAGCTCGAACAGGGTGGGTTCACCCCTCCACTTT
CDR3aa: CASSSNRVGSPLHF

j_gene: TRBJ2-4
d_gene: TRBD1
v_gene: TRBV19
abundance: -
CDR3nt: TGTGCCAGTAGTCTCGTACAGGGGGCAACCAAAAACATTCAGTACTTC
CDR3aa: CASSLVQGATKNIQYF

j_gene: TRBJ1-1
d_gene: -
v_gene: TRBV5-1
abundance: -
CDR3nt: TGCGCCAGCAGCTCCGGTGGGGGGACTGAAGCTTTCTTT
CDR3aa: CASSSGGGTEAFF

j_gene: TRBJ2-1
d_gene: TRBD2
v_gene: TRBV19
abundance: few
CDR3nt: TGTGCCAGTTCGCTGGTCCAGCGGGGAGGCAATGAGCAGTTCTTC
CDR3aa: CASSLVQRGGNEQFF

j_gene: TRBJ2-7
d_gene: TRBD1
v_gene: TRBV6-1
abundance: -
CDR3nt: TGTGCCAGCAGAATCGAACAGGGGCCCTACGAGCAGTACTTC
CDR3aa: CASRIEQGPYEQYF

j_gene: TRBJ2-1
d_gene: TRBD2
v_gene: TRBV7-2
abundance: once
CDR3nt: TGTGCCAGCAGCTTAGCGTCCACTAGCGGGAGTAATGAGCAGTTCTTC
CDR3aa: CASSLASTSGSNEQFF

j_gene: TRBJ1-2
d_gene: -
v_gene: TRBV2
abundance: many
CDR3nt: TGTGCCAGCAGCCAACAGCGGTTTGGCTACACCTTC
CDR3aa: CASSQQRFGYTF

j_gene: TRBJ2-7
d_gene: TRBD2
v_gene: TRBV5-1
abundance: -
CDR3nt: TGCGCCAGCAGCGGGGGGGTCTCCTACGAGCAGTACTTC
CDR3aa: CASSGGVSYEQYF

j_gene: TRBJ2-3
d_gene: -
v_gene: TRBV7-9
abundance: -
CDR3nt: TGTGCCAGCACCCCCGGGGTAGGGCAGTATTTT
CDR3aa: CASTPGVGQYF

j_gene: TRBJ2-1
d_gene: -
v_gene: TRBV7-9
abundance: -
CDR3nt: TGTGCCAGCAGCTTAGGAGGGCGGTTAAATGAGCAGTTCTTC
CDR3aa: CASSLGGRLNEQFF

j_gene: TRBJ2-7
d_gene: TRBD2
v_gene: TRBV4-1
abundance: once
CDR3nt: TGCGCCAGCAGCCAATGGACTAGCGGGATCTACGAGCAGTACTTC
CDR3aa: CASSQWTSGIYEQYF

j_gene: TRBJ2-6
d_gene: -
v_gene: TRBV19
abundance: -
CDR3nt: TGTGCCAGTAGAGGACACCCAGGTGGGGCCAACGTCCTGACTTTC
CDR3aa: CASRGHPGGANVLTF

j_gene: TRBJ1-4
d_gene: TRBD1
v_gene: TRBV28
abundance: -
CDR3nt: TGTGCCAGCAGCCGACAGGGGTGGAATGAAAAACTGTTTTTT
CDR3aa: CASSRQGWNEKLFF

j_gene: TRBJ2-7
d_gene: TRBD2
v_gene: TRBV2
abundance: -
CDR3nt: TGTGCCAGCACCGAACCGGGGGGGTCCTCCTACGAGCAGTACTTC
CDR3aa: CASTEPGGSSYEQYF

j_gene: TRBJ2-7
d_gene: -
v_gene: TRBV18
abundance: -
CDR3nt: TGTGCCAGCTCATTGGGACTTGGCTACGAGCAGTACTTC
CDR3aa: CASSLGLGYEQYF